Below, one TCR beta chain is given with its context. What it binds is not known. V gave up 1 base and J gave up 1 base, with 10 bases separating them. This CDR3 contains 16 residues. Germline V gene lookup returns CDR1 MNHEY and CDR2 SVGEGT. This record belongs to a study of T cell responses to AZD1222 COVID-19 vaccine. Study overall: Researchers grouped second doses given at about 4 or about 12 weeks into one pool. Broader study findings: Spike-spanning, vaccine-associated CD4 TCRs were dominant at 160-218 and 743-854.

Assay: immunoSEQ multiplex PCR; the TCRdb copy retains only in-frame clones and omits some. Of roughly 130,000 clones detected, about 86% appear once; the ten largest clones hold less than 15%. Sequences were derived from peripheral blood, sampled on day 0 of AZD1222 vaccination. The origin of this receptor is an adult in good health. V gene TRBV6-2 or TRBV6-3 combines with J gene TRBJ2-2; possibly TRBD1 for D (5 bases). The CDR3 spells CASSYLWGVNTGELFF. The CDR3, as DNA: TGTGCCAGCAGTTACTTGTGGGGCGTGAACACCGGGGAGCTGTTTTTT.